This TCR beta chain was captured in a study of cytomegalovirus exposure and HLA in healthy donors. Researchers ran the PCR with 60 Vbeta and 13 Jbeta primers. Libraries were prepared by immunoSEQ multiplex PCR; TCRdb keeps only in-frame clonotypes and omits some of them. The sample contains roughly 100,000 clones, over 65% of which appear only once. With regard to this clone: The antigen is unknown.

This CDR3 region has 14 residues. Trimming removed 0 bases at V and 1 base at J, with 6 bases between. Germline CDR1 and CDR2: LNHNV and YYDKDF (reference sequence). Study conclusions and caveats: In an earlier analysis, in approximately 630 donors, most V segments appeared productive either ~90% or ~30% of the time.

The specimen was PBMCs. The V gene is TRBV15, the J gene TRBJ1-1; D unclear. This clonotype was obtained from a female donor in good health and CMV-seropositive. Written as DNA, the CDR3 is TGTGCCACCAGCAGAGATCTGGCGAACACTGAAGCTTTCTTT. Translation: CATSRDLANTEAFF.